These T cell receptor beta chains were read from a single sample in a study of blood T cell repertoires in COVID-19. TCRdb's table, derived via immunoSEQ multiplex PCR, lists solely in-frame clones and lacks some. In the table there are under 200,000 clones, around 84% of which are singletons. Source material: PBMCs or T cells enriched from blood (not recorded which). Receptors were obtained from a woman aged 45-60 years who had recovered from COVID-19. The CDR3 runs from the conserved cysteine through the conserved F or W. The order of the fields is clone size, CDR3 length, V gene, J gene, D gene, CDR3 DNA, CDR3 protein. A D gene is named only where the DNA matches it firmly. Rows give clone size only sometimes, using once, few, many, or a class for an expanded clone.

clone size: -; CDR3 length: 13; V gene: TRBV30; J gene: TRBJ2-7; D gene: TRBD1; CDR3 DNA: TGTGCCTGCGACAGGGGGCCGATCTACGAGCAGTACTTC; CDR3 protein: CACDRGPIYEQYF
clone size: -; CDR3 length: 14; V gene: TRBV18; J gene: TRBJ1-1; D gene: TRBD1; CDR3 DNA: TGTGCCAGCTCCCGACAGGGGATGAACACTGAAGCTTTCTTT; CDR3 protein: CASSRQGMNTEAFF
clone size: -; CDR3 length: 16; V gene: TRBV7-2; J gene: TRBJ2-5; D gene: TRBD2; CDR3 DNA: TGTGCCAGCAGCTTAGGAGGACTAGTCTTTTCAGAGACCCAGTACTTC; CDR3 protein: CASSLGGLVFSETQYF
clone size: few; CDR3 length: 16; V gene: TRBV4-2; J gene: TRBJ2-1; D gene: TRBD1; CDR3 DNA: TGTGCCAGCAGCCGAGGGGGACAGGGAACAAGAAATGAGCAGTTCTTC; CDR3 protein: CASSRGGQGTRNEQFF
clone size: -; CDR3 length: 15; V gene: TRBV2; J gene: TRBJ2-4; D gene: -; CDR3 DNA: TGTGCCAGCAGTACCCAGACAGTAGCCAAAAACATTCAGTACTTC; CDR3 protein: CASSTQTVAKNIQYF
clone size: -; CDR3 length: 15; V gene: TRBV6-2/TRBV6-3; J gene: TRBJ2-7; D gene: -; CDR3 DNA: TGTGCCAGCAGTTACGGGGCAGGGATTTACTACGAGCAGTACTTC; CDR3 protein: CASSYGAGIYYEQYF
clone size: -; CDR3 length: 11; V gene: TRBV20-1; J gene: TRBJ2-1; D gene: -; CDR3 DNA: TGCAGTGCTAGCAGGGGCTTTGAGCAGTTCTTC; CDR3 protein: CSASRGFEQFF
clone size: few; CDR3 length: 16; V gene: TRBV7-2; J gene: TRBJ1-2; D gene: -; CDR3 DNA: TGTGCCAGCAGCCCTGGCGGCCCAAATTCTAACTATGGCTACACCTTC; CDR3 protein: CASSPGGPNSNYGYTF
clone size: -; CDR3 length: 12; V gene: TRBV28; J gene: TRBJ2-3; D gene: -; CDR3 DNA: TGTGCCAGCAGTCAACAGGACGGTACGCAGTATTTT; CDR3 protein: CASSQQDGTQYF
clone size: -; CDR3 length: 15; V gene: TRBV7-2; J gene: TRBJ1-2; D gene: -; CDR3 DNA: TGTGCCAGCAGCTCCCGCGTCGGGGGTGACTATGGCTACACCTTC; CDR3 protein: CASSSRVGGDYGYTF
clone size: -; CDR3 length: 16; V gene: TRBV7-6; J gene: TRBJ2-2; D gene: -; CDR3 DNA: TGTGCCAGCAGCCAAAGCGGACAGCCGAACACCGGGGAGCTGTTTTTT; CDR3 protein: CASSQSGQPNTGELFF
clone size: -; CDR3 length: 14; V gene: TRBV7-2; J gene: TRBJ2-5; D gene: TRBD1; CDR3 DNA: TGTGCCAGCAGCATATCCAGGGGGCCGGAGACCCAGTACTTC; CDR3 protein: CASSISRGPETQYF
clone size: -; CDR3 length: 15; V gene: TRBV3-1/TRBV3-2; J gene: TRBJ2-3; D gene: TRBD2; CDR3 DNA: TGTGCCAGCAGCCCTCTAGGCGGGAGCGCGGATACGCAGTATTTT; CDR3 protein: CASSPLGGSADTQYF
clone size: -; CDR3 length: 15; V gene: TRBV19; J gene: TRBJ1-1; D gene: -; CDR3 DNA: TGTGCCAGTAGTACGGGCAGGGGCCTGAACACTGAAGCTTTCTTT; CDR3 protein: CASSTGRGLNTEAFF
clone size: -; CDR3 length: 15; V gene: TRBV28; J gene: TRBJ1-4; D gene: TRBD1; CDR3 DNA: TGTGCCAGCAGTTCAGCAGGGGGAGGTAATGAAAAACTGTTTTTT; CDR3 protein: CASSSAGGGNEKLFF
clone size: -; CDR3 length: 15; V gene: TRBV28; J gene: TRBJ1-2; D gene: -; CDR3 DNA: TGTGCCAGCAGTTTAATAACCCCTGGCAGCTATGGCTACACCTTC; CDR3 protein: CASSLITPGSYGYTF
clone size: -; CDR3 length: 16; V gene: TRBV4-1; J gene: TRBJ1-5; D gene: -; CDR3 DNA: TGCGCCAGCAGCCAAGATCGAGGGACAATAAATCAGCCCCAGCATTTT; CDR3 protein: CASSQDRGTINQPQHF
clone size: -; CDR3 length: 12; V gene: TRBV12-3/TRBV12-4; J gene: TRBJ2-7; D gene: -; CDR3 DNA: TGTGCCAGCAGTTTAAACGTCCGGGAGCAGTACTTC; CDR3 protein: CASSLNVREQYF
clone size: -; CDR3 length: 16; V gene: TRBV7-2; J gene: TRBJ2-1; D gene: TRBD1; CDR3 DNA: TGTGCCAGCAGCTTCGCCCGGGACAGGGTGTACAATGAGCAGTTCTTC; CDR3 protein: CASSFARDRVYNEQFF
clone size: -; CDR3 length: 16; V gene: TRBV5-5; J gene: TRBJ2-2; D gene: TRBD1; CDR3 DNA: TGTGCCAGCGCGGACTCCGGGACAGCTAACACCGGGGAGCTGTTTTTT; CDR3 protein: CASADSGTANTGELFF
clone size: few; CDR3 length: 15; V gene: TRBV2; J gene: TRBJ1-5; D gene: -; CDR3 DNA: TGTGCCAGCAGGGGGGAGACAGGTCGCAATCAGCCCCAGCATTTT; CDR3 protein: CASRGETGRNQPQHF
clone size: few; CDR3 length: 13; V gene: TRBV12-3/TRBV12-4; J gene: TRBJ2-3; D gene: -; CDR3 DNA: TGTGCCAGCAGTTTGGGGGGTGCAGATACGCAGTATTTT; CDR3 protein: CASSLGGADTQYF
clone size: -; CDR3 length: 16; V gene: TRBV11-3; J gene: TRBJ1-1; D gene: -; CDR3 DNA: TGTGCCAGCAGCTTATACCGGCAGGGTCGGAACACTGAAGCTTTCTTT; CDR3 protein: CASSLYRQGRNTEAFF
clone size: -; CDR3 length: 15; V gene: TRBV7-8; J gene: TRBJ2-2; D gene: -; CDR3 DNA: TGTGCCAGCAGCTTAGACAGACGAACTGCCGGGGAGCTGTTTTTT; CDR3 protein: CASSLDRRTAGELFF
clone size: once; CDR3 length: 15; V gene: TRBV3-1/TRBV3-2; J gene: TRBJ2-7; D gene: -; CDR3 DNA: TGTGCCAGCAGCCCCCGACAGAAACCAACCTACGAGCAGTACTTC; CDR3 protein: CASSPRQKPTYEQYF